This TCR beta chain was retrieved from a study of OX40 agonist ivuxolimab in advanced cancers. The CDR3 is 14 residues long. Germline CDR1 and CDR2: MDHEN and SYDVKM. As to this clone: An end of the junction does not agree with germline; a read error may underlie this.

Using immunoSEQ multiplex PCR, the repertoire was profiled, and TCRdb retains in-frame clones only, with some absent. The sample has around 83,000 clones, more than 80% seen once. The chain couples TRBV28 to TRBJ2-7, with 8 bases matching TRBD1. The sample here was CD4+ or CD8+ T cells sorted from blood, taken in a trial of the OX40 agonist ivuxolimab. The receptor was derived from an adult with an advanced solid tumor such as melanoma, head and neck, liver or kidney cancer. CDR3 DNA: TGTGCCAGCAGTTTGCCCCATGACAGGGGCCGACCCAGCTTC. Amino acids: CASSLPHDRGRPSF.